One sample yielded the 30 T cell receptor beta chains listed below, sequenced in a study of T cells in Graves' hyperthyroidism and ophthalmopathy. Amplification yielded TCR beta CDR3 regions, with RNA transcripts as the source. Researchers ran a first-round RT-PCR on the TCR CDR3 using the HTBI primer set. TCRdb itself ran the multiplex PCR reads through MiXCR, one entry per CDR3 protein. This table holds approximately 430,000 distinct CDR3 sequences, around a sixth found once. The sequenced sample was blood. All receptors come from a woman in her late teens or twenties with Graves' hyperthyroidism.

V and J are TRBV9 and TRBJ2-1, with D hard to call. Germline V gene sequence: CDR1 SGDLS, CDR2 YYNGEE. This CDR3 region has 14 residues. V was trimmed by 0 bases and J by 10 bases, leaving 14 bases between them. In DNA, the CDR3 is TGTGCCAGCAGCGTAGGGAAAGGGTATTTGGAGCAGTTCTTC. This gives the protein CASSVGKGYLEQFF.

The V and J genes are TRBV7-9 and TRBJ2-7, with 10 bases that match TRBD2. The CDR3 extends over 15 amino acids. Germline V CDR1 and CDR2: SEHNR, FQNEAQ (reference sequence). The V and J ends lost 7 bases and 2 bases, in that order; junction bases with no gene match: 8. The CDR3 DNA reads as TGTGCCAGCACCAAAGCGGGAGGGTCTACCTACGAGCAGTACTTC. Translated: CASTKAGGSTYEQYF.

This clonotype occurred many times. The chain links TRBV6-2 or TRBV6-3 to TRBJ2-7; TRBD2 matches 8 bases. This CDR3 is 15 amino acids long. The V and J ends lost 7 bases and 2 bases, in that order; junction bases with no gene match: 10. CDR1 is MNHEY, CDR2 SVGEGT, per germline. DNA of the CDR3: TGTGCCAGCACCCAGGGACGGGAGGGCACCTACGAGCAGTACTTC. Translating it yields CASTQGREGTYEQYF.

This chain links TRBV11-2 with TRBJ2-7; D call uncertain. Trimming removed 5 bases at V and 2 bases at J, with 10 bases between. The germline V gene has CDR1 SGHAT and CDR2 FQNNGV. The CDR3 contains 13 residues. This CDR3 reads CASSLQFPYEQYF. CDR3 nucleotides: TGTGCCAGCAGCCTCCAATTCCCCTACGAGCAGTACTTC.

This clonotype was found many times. This chain links TRBV15 with TRBJ2-1; 10 bases agree with TRBD2. V was pared by 0 bases and J by 6 bases, with 8 bases of the junction left unmatched. The CDR3 totals 17 residues. Germline CDR1 LNHNV, CDR2 YYDKDF (reference sequence). The DNA of the CDR3 is TGTGCCACCAGCAGAGATTGGGCCCTAGCGGGAGTCAATGAGCAGTTCTTC. It encodes CATSRDWALAGVNEQFF.

V gene TRBV20-1 combines with J gene TRBJ1-1; tentative D call: TRBD1 (6 bases). From germline, CDR1 is DFQATT and CDR2 SNEGSKA (reference sequence). This CDR3 region has 13 residues. CDR3 nucleotides: TGCACCCCCCTTTCCGGGACACCTTACGAAGCTTTCTTT. It codes for CTPLSGTPYEAFF.

This clonotype was detected many times. The J gene is TRBJ2-2, the V gene TRBV20-1; D possibly uses TRBD1 or TRBD2 (6 bases each). CDR3 length: 13 residues. Germline CDR1 DFQATT, CDR2 SNEGSKA (reference sequence). Trimming shortened V by 4 bases and J by 9 bases, and 15 bases separated the two germline ends. CDR3 region: CSATGGGVRELFF. The CDR3 DNA reads as TGCAGTGCTACCGGGGGCGGGGTCCGGGAGCTGTTTTTT.

This clonotype showed up many times. The gene calls are TRBV3-1 and TRBJ2-7, with 7 positions matching TRBD2. V was pared by 1 base and J by 3 bases, with 3 bases of the junction left unmatched. The CDR3 has 14 residues. In germline, CDR1 is LGHDT, CDR2 YNNKEL (reference sequence). The chain's CDR3 is CASSQATSDYEQYF. In DNA, the CDR3 is TGTGCCAGCAGCCAAGCAACTAGCGACTACGAGCAGTACTTC.

At least ten counts were recorded for this clonotype. The chain employs TRBV18 and TRBJ2-1; D unresolved. The V and J ends lost 3 bases and 4 bases respectively, with 25 bases between them. Germline V gene lookup returns CDR1 KGHSH and CDR2 LQKENI. There are 19 residues in the CDR3. CDR3 in amino acids: CASSPGWLPKLLLYNEQFF. In DNA form, the CDR3 reads TGTGCCAGCTCACCTGGATGGCTTCCTAAGCTACTCTTATACAATGAGCAGTTCTTC.

DNA of the CDR3: TGCGCCAGCACCTTCCGAGCAGGCCCTAACACTGAAGCTTTCTTT. Its translation: CASTFRAGPNTEAFF. J is TRBJ1-1 and V is TRBV5-1, with no clear D. The CDR3 is made up of 15 amino acids. Germline CDR1 SGHRS, CDR2 YFSETQ. V was clipped by 6 bases and J by 2 bases, with 17 bases between them.

This clonotype was picked up many times. The V and J genes are TRBV6-1 and TRBJ2-7; D not certain. Germline CDR1 MNHNS, CDR2 SASEGT. V dropped 8 bases and J dropped 6 bases, with 11 bases sitting between them. The CDR3 sequence is 11 residues long. The CDR3 here is CASGLPREQYF. CDR3 sequence (DNA): TGTGCCAGCGGGCTACCGCGCGAGCAGTACTTC.

This clonotype was counted between two and nine times. The chain employs TRBV4-1 and TRBJ1-5, with 7 bases identical to TRBD1. V was pared by 1 base and J by 7 bases, with 4 bases of the junction left unmatched. Looked up from germline, CDR1 is MGHRA and CDR2 is YSYEKL. The CDR3 totals 14 residues. CDR3 nucleotide sequence: TGCGCCAGCAGCCAAGGACAGGGAGGGCAGCCCCAGCATTTT. Its protein is CASSQGQGGQPQHF.

This clonotype was observed a few times. The chain recombines TRBV11-3 with TRBJ2-5, with 8 bases identical to TRBD2. The germline V gene has CDR1 SGHNT and CDR2 YENEEA. V shed 8 bases and J 10 bases; nucleotides not matched to a gene: 6. CDR3 length: 11 residues. The CDR3 sequence: CASYDGRDQYF. Here the CDR3 DNA reads TGTGCCAGCTACGACGGGAGGGACCAGTACTTC.

This chain links TRBV28 with TRBJ2-5; 12 nucleotides align to TRBD1. V was pared by 8 bases and J by 4 bases, with 11 bases of the junction left unmatched. Germline V CDR1 and CDR2: MDHEN, SYDVKM. The CDR3 sequence is 16 residues long. This CDR3 reads CASSPPGQGAGETQYF. The DNA for the CDR3 is TGTGCCAGCTCCCCCCCGGGACAGGGGGCGGGAGAGACCCAGTACTTC.

The rearrangement links TRBV19 to TRBJ2-3, with TRBD1 matching 9 bases. Germline-derived CDR1 and CDR2 are LNHDA and SQIVND (reference sequence). V trimming: 10 bases; J trimming: 6 bases; junction bases outside the gene matches: 11. The CDR3 is 14 amino acids. The CDR3 is CATLPGTGKDTQYF. The DNA for the CDR3 is TGTGCCACCCTTCCAGGGACAGGGAAGGATACGCAGTATTTT.

This clonotype was seen repeatedly, ten times or more. The rearrangement joins TRBV12-3 or TRBV12-4 to TRBJ2-1, with 13 bases that match TRBD2. V lost 5 bases to trimming and J lost 10 bases; unmatched junction nucleotides: 2. The CDR3 has 13 amino acids. CDR3 amino acids: CASSGLAGVEQFF. Here the CDR3 DNA reads TGTGCCAGCAGTGGACTAGCGGGGGTGGAGCAGTTCTTC.

With regard to this clonotype: This may arise from a read error, as a much more abundant clone is one base away. The chain uses TRBV27 and TRBJ2-1; D is unclear. This CDR3 is built from 16 residues. V lost 6 bases to trimming and J lost 5 bases, with 20 bases between them. From germline, CDR1 is MNHEY and CDR2 SMNVEV (reference sequence). Written as DNA, the CDR3 is TGTGCCAGCAGCTCCAAAAGGATTGTCTGGCACAATGAGCAGTTCTTC. This codes for CASSSKRIVWHNEQFF.

This clonotype was seen ten or more times. CDR3 DNA: TGTGCCAGCTCCAAATCTCGGGACAGGAGACTTGAAAAACTGTTTTTT. It translates to CASSKSRDRRLEKLFF. The rearrangement joins TRBV28 to TRBJ1-4; the match to TRBD1 covers 8 bases. Trimming at V came to 8 bases and at J to 7 bases, leaving 15 bases not matched to a gene. From germline, CDR1 is MDHEN and CDR2 SYDVKM. CDR3 size: 16 residues.

The J gene is TRBJ1-6, the V gene TRBV5-1; 9 bases are a match to TRBD1. Per the germline V gene, CDR1 is SGHRS and CDR2 is YFSETQ. The junction had 10 bases not matched to a gene; V was cut back by 0 bases and J by 6 bases. The CDR3 runs to 18 residues. The CDR3 nucleotides are TGCGCCAGCAGCTTGGCCCCCCCCGGACAGGGGTCTAATTCACCCCTCCACTTT. Residues: CASSLAPPGQGSNSPLHF.

The chain is built from TRBV11-1 and TRBJ2-1, with 14 bases that match TRBD2. The CDR3 length is 17 residues. V dropped 1 base and J dropped 5; count of bases not matched to a gene: 4. The germline V gene encodes CDR1 SGHAT and CDR2 FQDESV (reference sequence). The CDR3 region is CASSLGGLAGANNEQFF. The CDR3 DNA is TGTGCCAGCAGCTTAGGGGGACTAGCGGGAGCGAACAATGAGCAGTTCTTC. The whole variable domain, remainder taken from reference TRBV11-1 and TRBJ2-1, is EAEVAQSPRYKITEKSQAVAFWCDPISGHATLYWYRQILGQGPELLVQFQDESVVDDSQLPKDRFSAERLKGVDSTLKIQPAELGDSAMYLCASSLGGLAGANNEQFFGPGTRLTVL.

The chain joins TRBV4-1 to TRBJ2-2; 8 nucleotides agree with TRBD2. The V and J ends lost 8 bases and 1 base, in that order; junction bases with no gene match: 6. Per the germline V gene, CDR1 is MGHRA and CDR2 is YSYEKL. This CDR3 region has 15 residues. The DNA of the CDR3 is TGCGCCAGCGGTGGGAGCGGGGGGAACACCGGGGAGCTGTTTTTT. This sequence encodes CASGGSGGNTGELFF.

V usage is TRBV13 and J usage is TRBJ1-1; tentatively, D is TRBD1 (6 bases). The germline V gene has CDR1 PRHDT and CDR2 FYEKMQ (reference sequence). V was cut by 6 bases and J by 1 base, with 18 bases left in between. The CDR3 is 16 amino acids. The CDR3 spells CASRTWTVGRNTEAFF. In DNA, the CDR3 is TGTGCCAGCAGAACCTGGACAGTGGGCAGGAACACTGAAGCTTTCTTT.

The chain has TRBV5-1 and TRBJ2-7; D is unclear. V lost 0 bases and J 3 bases, leaving 7 bases between the germline ends. Germline CDR1 is SGHRS and CDR2 is YFSETQ. This CDR3 comprises 13 residues. DNA of the CDR3: TGCGCCAGCAGCTTGGACTACAGCTACGAGCAGTACTTC. Amino acids: CASSLDYSYEQYF.

This chain joins TRBV25-1 and TRBJ2-2, with 8 positions matching TRBD1. The CDR3 totals 15 residues. Per germline, CDR1 MGHDK and CDR2 SYGVNS. The ends lost 6 bases at V and 6 bases at J; junction bases unmatched: 9. The CDR3 region has the DNA TGTGCCAGCAGCCGGGCCGGGACAGGCTCCGGGGAGCTGTTTTTT. It translates to CASSRAGTGSGELFF.

This clonotype was counted at least ten times. This chain joins TRBV7-6 and TRBJ2-1; D is undetermined. Deletions cut 5 bases from V and 7 bases from J, with 15 bases between. The CDR3 contains 14 residues. CDR1 and CDR2 from the germline V gene are SGHVS and FNYEAQ. CDR3 sequence: CASSPGDLRNEQFF. CDR3 coding DNA: TGTGCCAGCAGCCCGGGCGACCTTAGGAATGAGCAGTTCTTC.

This clonotype was seen a few times. V usage is TRBV19 and J usage is TRBJ2-7; possibly TRBD1 or TRBD2 for D (5 bases each). CDR1 and CDR2 (germline): LNHDA, SQIVND (reference sequence). V shed 3 bases and J shed 3 bases, with 12 bases lying between them. The CDR3 loop spans 14 amino acids. DNA of the CDR3: TGTGCCAGTAGTATCTCTCATGGGGGCTACGAGCAGTACTTC. Its protein is CASSISHGGYEQYF. The full variable domain, in which reference TRBV19 and TRBJ2-7 provide the parts outside the CDR3, is DGGITQSPKYLFRKEGQNVTLSCEQNLNHDAMYWYRQDPGQGLRLIYYSQIVNDFQKGDIAEGYSVSREKKESFPLTVTSAQKNPTAFYLCASSISHGGYEQYFGPGTRLTVT.

The chain is built from TRBV7-2 and TRBJ1-4, with 7 nucleotides matching TRBD1. The CDR3 runs to 15 residues. CDR1 is SGHTA and CDR2 is FQGNSA in the germline V gene. V lost 1 base to trimming and J lost 5 bases; unmatched junction nucleotides: 4. The CDR3 sequence is CASSLDGRGNEKLFF. The CDR3 DNA follows: TGTGCCAGCAGCTTAGATGGCAGGGGGAATGAAAAACTGTTTTTT.

This clonotype was seen at least ten times. The rearrangement uses TRBV7-8 and TRBJ2-7, with TRBD2 matching 14 bases. Germline CDR1 SGHVS, CDR2 FQNEAQ. CDR3 length: 17 amino acids. V lost 5 bases and J lost 4; bases outside the gene matches: 10. CDR3 sequence: CASSPTTWTSGRYEQYF. The CDR3 bases are TGTGCCAGCAGCCCCACCACCTGGACTAGCGGGAGGTACGAGCAGTACTTC.

This clonotype occurred many times. The chain has TRBV29-1 and TRBJ2-1, with TRBD2 matching over 9 bases. Looked up from germline, CDR1 is SQVTM and CDR2 is ANQGSEA. After removal of 3 bases from V and 7 bases from J, the junction contained 4 bases not matched to a gene. The CDR3 runs 13 residues. Written as DNA, the CDR3 is TGCAGCGTTGAGGCGGGAGGGTTTAATGAGCAGTTCTTC. This translates into CSVEAGGFNEQFF.

The V call is TRBV19, the J call TRBJ2-7; unclear D gene. V lost 3 bases to trimming and J lost 1 base, with 7 bases between them. Germline V gene data show CDR1 as LNHDA and CDR2 as SQIVND (reference sequence). The CDR3 consists of 13 residues. CDR3 nucleotide sequence: TGTGCCAGTAGTATCACCCAGTCCTACGAGCAGTACTTC. Translating it yields CASSITQSYEQYF. The full variable domain, its missing parts supplied by reference TRBV19 and TRBJ2-7, is DGGITQSPKYLFRKEGQNVTLSCEQNLNHDAMYWYRQDPGQGLRLIYYSQIVNDFQKGDIAEGYSVSREKKESFPLTVTSAQKNPTAFYLCASSITQSYEQYFGPGTRLTVT.